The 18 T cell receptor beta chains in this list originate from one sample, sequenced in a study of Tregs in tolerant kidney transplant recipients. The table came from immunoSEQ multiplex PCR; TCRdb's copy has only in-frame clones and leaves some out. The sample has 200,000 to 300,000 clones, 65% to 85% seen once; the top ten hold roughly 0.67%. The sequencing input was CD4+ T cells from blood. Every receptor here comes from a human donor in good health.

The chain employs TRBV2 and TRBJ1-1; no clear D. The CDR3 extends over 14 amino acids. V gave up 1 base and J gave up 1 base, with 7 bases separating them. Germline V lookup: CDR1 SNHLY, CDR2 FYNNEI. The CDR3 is CASSEGMRNTEAFF. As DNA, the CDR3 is TGTGCCAGCAGTGAAGGTATGAGGAACACTGAAGCTTTCTTT.

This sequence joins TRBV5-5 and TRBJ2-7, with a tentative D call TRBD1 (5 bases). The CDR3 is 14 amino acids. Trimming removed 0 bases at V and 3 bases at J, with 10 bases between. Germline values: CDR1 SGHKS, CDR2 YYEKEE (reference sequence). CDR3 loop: CASSLGQNIYEQYF. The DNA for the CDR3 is TGTGCCAGCAGCTTGGGACAGAACATCTACGAGCAGTACTTC.

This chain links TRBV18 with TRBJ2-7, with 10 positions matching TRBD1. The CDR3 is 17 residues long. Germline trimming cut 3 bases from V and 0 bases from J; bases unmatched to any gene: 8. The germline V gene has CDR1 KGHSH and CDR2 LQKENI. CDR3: CASSPGQGVIPSYEQYF. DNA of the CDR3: TGTGCCAGCTCACCCGGACAGGGGGTCATCCCCTCCTACGAGCAGTACTTC.

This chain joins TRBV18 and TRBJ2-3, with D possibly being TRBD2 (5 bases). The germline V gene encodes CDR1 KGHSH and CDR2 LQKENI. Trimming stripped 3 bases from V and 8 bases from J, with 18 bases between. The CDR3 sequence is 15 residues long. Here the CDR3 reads CASSPSTSSQITQYF. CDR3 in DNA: TGTGCCAGCTCACCTTCGACCTCTAGCCAGATTACGCAGTATTTT.

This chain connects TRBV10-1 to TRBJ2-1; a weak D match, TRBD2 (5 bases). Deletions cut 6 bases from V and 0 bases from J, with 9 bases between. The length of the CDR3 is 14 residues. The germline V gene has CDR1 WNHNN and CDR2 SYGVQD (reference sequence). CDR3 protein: CASSRGSSYNEQFF. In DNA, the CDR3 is TGCGCCAGCAGCAGAGGGAGCTCCTACAATGAGCAGTTCTTC.

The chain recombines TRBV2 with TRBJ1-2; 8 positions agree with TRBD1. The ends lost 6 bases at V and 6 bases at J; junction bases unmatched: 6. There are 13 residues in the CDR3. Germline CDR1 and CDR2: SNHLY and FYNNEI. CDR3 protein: CASRQGAGDGYTF. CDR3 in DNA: TGTGCCAGCAGGCAGGGGGCAGGGGATGGCTACACCTTC. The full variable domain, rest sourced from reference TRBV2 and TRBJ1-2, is EPEVTQTPSHQVTQMGQEVILRCVPISNHLYFYWYRQILGQKVEFLVSFYNNEISEKSEIFDDQFSVERPDGSNFTLKIRSTKLEDSAMYFCASRQGAGDGYTFGSGTRLTVV.

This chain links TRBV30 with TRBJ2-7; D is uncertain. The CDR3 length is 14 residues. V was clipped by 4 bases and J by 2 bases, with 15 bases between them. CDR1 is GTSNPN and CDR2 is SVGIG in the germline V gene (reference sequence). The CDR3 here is CAWTYRVRPYEQYF. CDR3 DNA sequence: TGTGCCTGGACCTACCGGGTTAGACCCTACGAGCAGTACTTC.

DNA for the CDR3: TGTGCCAGCACTAAGGTCTATTCCTACGAGCAGTACTTC. The encoded protein is CASTKVYSYEQYF. V is TRBV7-7 and J is TRBJ2-7; no clear D gene. The CDR3 sequence is 13 residues long. Germline values: CDR1 SSHAT, CDR2 FNYEAQ (reference sequence). Deletions cut 7 bases from V and 1 base from J, with 11 bases between.

The CDR3 sequence is CASSEDKGPAKNIQYF. CDR3 DNA sequence: TGTGCCAGCAGTGAAGACAAGGGGCCGGCCAAAAACATTCAGTACTTC. The V and J genes are TRBV2 and TRBJ2-4, with a weak D call TRBD1 (5 bases). The germline CDR1 and CDR2 sequences are SNHLY and FYNNEI. CDR3 length: 16 residues. V lost 1 base to trimming and J lost 1 base, with 11 bases between them.

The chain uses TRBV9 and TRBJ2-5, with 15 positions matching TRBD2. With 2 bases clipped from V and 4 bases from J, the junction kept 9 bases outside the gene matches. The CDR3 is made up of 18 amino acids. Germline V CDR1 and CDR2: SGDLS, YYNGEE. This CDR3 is CASSVGLAGGPEGETQYF. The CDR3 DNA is TGTGCCAGCAGCGTTGGACTAGCGGGGGGGCCGGAGGGAGAGACCCAGTACTTC.

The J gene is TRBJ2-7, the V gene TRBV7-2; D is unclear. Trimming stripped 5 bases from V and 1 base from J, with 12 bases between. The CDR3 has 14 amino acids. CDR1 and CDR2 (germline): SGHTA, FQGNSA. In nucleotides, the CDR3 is TGTGCCAGCAGCCCAGGACCCTTGTCCTACGAGCAGTACTTC. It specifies CASSPGPLSYEQYF. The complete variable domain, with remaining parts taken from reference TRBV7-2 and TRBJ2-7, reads GAGVSQSPSNKVTEKGKDVELRCDPISGHTALYWYRQSLGQGLEFLIYFQGNSAPDKSGLPSDRFSAERTGGSVSTLTIQRTQQEDSAVYLCASSPGPLSYEQYFGPGTRLTVT.

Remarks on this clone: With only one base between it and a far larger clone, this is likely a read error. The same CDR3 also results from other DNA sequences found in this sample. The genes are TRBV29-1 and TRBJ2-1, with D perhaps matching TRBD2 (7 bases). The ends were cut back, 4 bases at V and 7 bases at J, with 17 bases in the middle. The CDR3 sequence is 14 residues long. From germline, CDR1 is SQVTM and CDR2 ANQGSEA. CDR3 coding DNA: TGCAGCGTTGTAGGGGGGAGGGCGCGTAATGAGCAGTTCTTC. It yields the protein CSVVGGRARNEQFF.

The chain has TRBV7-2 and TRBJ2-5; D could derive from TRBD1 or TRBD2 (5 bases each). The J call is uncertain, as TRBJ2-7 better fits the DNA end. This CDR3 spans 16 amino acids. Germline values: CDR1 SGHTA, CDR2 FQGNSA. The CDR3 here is CASSFSGNRFGYEQYF. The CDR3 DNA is TGTGCCAGCAGCTTTTCGGGAAACAGGTTCGGGTACGAGCAGTACTTC.

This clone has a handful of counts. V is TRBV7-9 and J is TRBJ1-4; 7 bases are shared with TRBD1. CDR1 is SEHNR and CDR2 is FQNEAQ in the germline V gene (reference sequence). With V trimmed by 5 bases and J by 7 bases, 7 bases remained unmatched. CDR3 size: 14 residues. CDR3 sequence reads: CASSTTRGSEKLFF. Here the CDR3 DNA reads TGTGCCAGCAGCACCACCAGGGGGAGTGAAAAACTGTTTTTT.

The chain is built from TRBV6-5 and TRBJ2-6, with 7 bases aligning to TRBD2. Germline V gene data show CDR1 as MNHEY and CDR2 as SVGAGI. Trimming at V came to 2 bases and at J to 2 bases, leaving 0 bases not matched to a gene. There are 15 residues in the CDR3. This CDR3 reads CASSYGGAGANVLTF. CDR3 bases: TGTGCCAGCAGTTACGGGGGGGCTGGGGCCAACGTCCTGACTTTC.

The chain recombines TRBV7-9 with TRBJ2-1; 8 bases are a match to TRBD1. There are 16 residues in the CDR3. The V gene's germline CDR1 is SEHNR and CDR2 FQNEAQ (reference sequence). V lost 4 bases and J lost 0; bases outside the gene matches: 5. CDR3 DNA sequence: TGTGCCAGCAGCTCAGCCGGGACAGGCTCCTACAATGAGCAGTTCTTC. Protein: CASSSAGTGSYNEQFF. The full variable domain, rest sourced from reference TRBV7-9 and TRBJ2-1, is DTGVSQNPRHKITKRGQNVTFRCDPISEHNRLYWYRQTLGQGPEFLTYFQNEAQLEKSRLLSDRFSAERPKGSFSTLEIQRTEQGDSAMYLCASSSAGTGSYNEQFFGPGTRLTVL.

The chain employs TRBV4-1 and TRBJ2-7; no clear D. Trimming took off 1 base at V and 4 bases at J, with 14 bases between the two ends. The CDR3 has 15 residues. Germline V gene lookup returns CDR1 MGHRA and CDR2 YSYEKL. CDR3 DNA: TGCGCCAGCAGCCAAGGGGGATTACGCTCATACGAGCAGTACTTC. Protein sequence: CASSQGGLRSYEQYF.

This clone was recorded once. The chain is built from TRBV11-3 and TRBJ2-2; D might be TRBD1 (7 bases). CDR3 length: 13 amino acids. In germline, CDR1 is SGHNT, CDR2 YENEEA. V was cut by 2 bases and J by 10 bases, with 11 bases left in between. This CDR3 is CASSLNRGLELFF. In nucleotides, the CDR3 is TGTGCCAGCAGCTTAAACAGGGGACTGGAGCTGTTTTTT.